The rows below give T cell receptor beta chains drawn from one sample of a study of beta chain features in type 1 diabetes. The protocol was immunoSEQ multiplex PCR, while the TCRdb copy is restricted to in-frame clones and leaves out a portion. The table lists around 19,000 clones, approximately 50% of them singletons. The sequenced sample was stem cell memory CD4+ T cells from blood. The receptors come from a man aged 18 to 29 in good health. The conserved cysteine and the conserved F or W are not part of the CDR3 here. Fields, in order: V gene, clone size, J gene, CDR3 protein. Not every row has a clone size; where given, it reads once, few, many or a size class.

v_gene: TRBV4-1
abundance: -
j_gene: TRBJ2-1
CDR3aa: ASSPTPGLSSYNEQF

v_gene: TRBV5-1
abundance: -
j_gene: TRBJ2-5
CDR3aa: ASSLGPATSRVGETQY

v_gene: TRBV19
abundance: once
j_gene: TRBJ2-3
CDR3aa: ASSPGQGLVTDTQY

v_gene: TRBV11-3
abundance: -
j_gene: TRBJ2-3
CDR3aa: ASSFRAGGPDTQY

v_gene: TRBV7-2
abundance: once
j_gene: TRBJ2-7
CDR3aa: ASSARQGAYEQY

v_gene: TRBV6-1
abundance: once
j_gene: TRBJ1-1
CDR3aa: ASSEGGPVRGQWAF

v_gene: TRBV7-2
abundance: -
j_gene: TRBJ1-2
CDR3aa: ASSLDSYYGYT

v_gene: TRBV6-1
abundance: -
j_gene: TRBJ1-2
CDR3aa: ASSDPGGSGYT

v_gene: TRBV7-2
abundance: -
j_gene: TRBJ2-7
CDR3aa: ASSSLSPGLAGGEQY

v_gene: TRBV7-8
abundance: -
j_gene: TRBJ2-7
CDR3aa: ASSLGQLDPYEQY

v_gene: TRBV19
abundance: few
j_gene: TRBJ1-1
CDR3aa: ASSAGLARSGGYTEAF

v_gene: TRBV7-8
abundance: -
j_gene: TRBJ1-4
CDR3aa: ASSRMNEKLF

v_gene: TRBV7-2
abundance: -
j_gene: TRBJ2-6
CDR3aa: ASSLTQTGANVLT

v_gene: TRBV28
abundance: -
j_gene: TRBJ2-7
CDR3aa: ASSSPPRGSYEQY

v_gene: TRBV9
abundance: -
j_gene: -
CDR3aa: ASSVSGYSYEQY

v_gene: TRBV7-2
abundance: -
j_gene: TRBJ1-1
CDR3aa: ASSLGAGAGGEAF

v_gene: TRBV28
abundance: -
j_gene: TRBJ2-1
CDR3aa: ASSSPRGGYNEQF

v_gene: TRBV2
abundance: -
j_gene: TRBJ1-1
CDR3aa: ATGASGNTEAF

v_gene: TRBV10-3
abundance: few
j_gene: TRBJ2-2
CDR3aa: AISESDGGTGELF

v_gene: TRBV4-3
abundance: -
j_gene: TRBJ2-5
CDR3aa: ASSQETGGGGETQY

v_gene: TRBV5-1
abundance: few
j_gene: TRBJ2-1
CDR3aa: ASSGGLAGGSNEQF

v_gene: TRBV9
abundance: -
j_gene: TRBJ2-3
CDR3aa: ASSRRELAGGGTDTQY

v_gene: TRBV19
abundance: -
j_gene: TRBJ2-7
CDR3aa: AFETYEQY

v_gene: TRBV19
abundance: few
j_gene: TRBJ2-1
CDR3aa: ASSMGQTYYNEQF

v_gene: TRBV7-3
abundance: -
j_gene: TRBJ1-2
CDR3aa: ASSSGTEDYGYT

v_gene: TRBV15
abundance: -
j_gene: TRBJ2-2
CDR3aa: ATSRSGQGNTGELF

v_gene: TRBV5-4
abundance: few
j_gene: TRBJ2-2
CDR3aa: ASSATGDAGELF

v_gene: TRBV7-9
abundance: -
j_gene: TRBJ2-3
CDR3aa: ASSQGVGSTDTQY

v_gene: TRBV15
abundance: -
j_gene: TRBJ2-1
CDR3aa: ATSRIGQGKLEQF

v_gene: TRBV28
abundance: -
j_gene: TRBJ2-2
CDR3aa: ASSLGLAGKGELF

v_gene: TRBV9
abundance: -
j_gene: TRBJ2-5
CDR3aa: ASSARTSGIGLTQY

v_gene: TRBV11-1
abundance: once
j_gene: TRBJ2-7
CDR3aa: ASSTRDRRSYEQY

v_gene: TRBV7-2
abundance: -
j_gene: TRBJ2-3
CDR3aa: ASSFGGSLDTQY

v_gene: TRBV30
abundance: few
j_gene: TRBJ1-1
CDR3aa: AWIMTGASEAF

v_gene: TRBV27
abundance: -
j_gene: TRBJ2-2
CDR3aa: ASSSTGLGTGELF

v_gene: TRBV30
abundance: -
j_gene: TRBJ2-3
CDR3aa: ASSRAGRFTDTQY

v_gene: TRBV5-4
abundance: few
j_gene: TRBJ2-3
CDR3aa: ASSLASGRSTDTQY

v_gene: TRBV5-4
abundance: -
j_gene: TRBJ2-2
CDR3aa: ASSRVAVNTGELF

v_gene: TRBV28
abundance: -
j_gene: TRBJ1-2
CDR3aa: ASSPGTGGRRGYT

v_gene: TRBV5-1
abundance: -
j_gene: TRBJ1-4
CDR3aa: ASSSGNPNEKLF

v_gene: TRBV5-4
abundance: -
j_gene: TRBJ2-1
CDR3aa: ASSLAAGARYNEQF

v_gene: TRBV2
abundance: -
j_gene: TRBJ2-3
CDR3aa: ASSRLAGGGDTQY

v_gene: TRBV7-9
abundance: few
j_gene: TRBJ2-5
CDR3aa: ASNIQETQY

v_gene: TRBV18
abundance: -
j_gene: TRBJ1-2
CDR3aa: ASSPPSGLAYGYT

v_gene: TRBV7-9
abundance: -
j_gene: TRBJ1-2
CDR3aa: ASSLGWGSHYGYT

v_gene: TRBV2
abundance: -
j_gene: TRBJ1-5
CDR3aa: ASSGDSNQPQH

v_gene: TRBV18
abundance: -
j_gene: TRBJ1-5
CDR3aa: ASSPTGGGVNQPQH

v_gene: TRBV6-6
abundance: once
j_gene: TRBJ2-1
CDR3aa: ASSYSIASIDRKF